The source of this T cell receptor beta chain is a study of cytomegalovirus exposure and HLA in healthy donors. PCR was performed using 60 Vbeta and 13 Jbeta primers. Clones were sequenced by immunoSEQ multiplex PCR, and TCRdb holds only the in-frame ones, with some missing. The sample holds about 130,000 clones, 80% seen once. Looked up from germline, CDR1 is MDHEN and CDR2 is SYDVKM. The CDR3 is made up of 16 amino acids. The V segment lost 5 bases and the J segment 6 bases; nucleotides outside the gene matches: 12. The V and J genes are TRBV28 and TRBJ2-3, with 9 bases fitting TRBD1. This TCR was sampled from a man aged 25 to 40 in good health. The sample consisted of PBMCs. The CDR3 DNA is TGTGCCAGCAGTCGGGGGACAGGGTTTACCGTGGATACGCAGTATTTT. Protein product: CASSRGTGFTVDTQYF.